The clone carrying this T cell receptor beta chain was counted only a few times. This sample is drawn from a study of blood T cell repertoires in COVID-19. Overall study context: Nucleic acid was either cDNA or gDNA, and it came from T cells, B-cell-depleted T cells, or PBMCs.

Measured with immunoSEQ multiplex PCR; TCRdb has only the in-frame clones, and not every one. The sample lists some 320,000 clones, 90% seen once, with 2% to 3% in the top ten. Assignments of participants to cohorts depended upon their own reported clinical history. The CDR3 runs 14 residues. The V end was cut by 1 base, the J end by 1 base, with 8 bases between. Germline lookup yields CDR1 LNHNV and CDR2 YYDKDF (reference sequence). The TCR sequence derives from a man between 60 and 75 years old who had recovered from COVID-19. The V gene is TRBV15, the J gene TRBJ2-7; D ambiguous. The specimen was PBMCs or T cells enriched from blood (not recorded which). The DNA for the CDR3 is TGTGCCACCAGCAGAGTCACTCAATCCTACGAGCAGTACTTC. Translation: CATSRVTQSYEQYF.